This TCR beta chain was identified during a study of Ad26.COV2.S vaccination and SARS-CoV-2 variants. Turning to the study itself: The COV1001 Ad26.COV2.S trial arm included the donor.

Generated by immunoSEQ multiplex PCR, the TCRdb table keeps only in-frame clones and is missing some. The data show about 350,000 clones, less than 90% seen once. CDR1 and CDR2 from the germline V gene are LGHNA and YSLEER. This CDR3 comprises 15 residues. Deletions cut 0 bases from V and 1 base from J, with 9 bases between. Treatment denoted: around 19 received Ad26.COV2.S at low or high dose, single or two shots; about 5 received placebo; per-sample allocation not given. On day 63 after the first injection, vaccine and placebo recipients gave samples. This chain joins TRBV4-3 and TRBJ2-5; D is uncertain. The sample here was peripheral blood, taken in a trial of Ad26.COV2.S vaccine versus placebo. This TCR was sampled from a person aged 18-65 years who received the Ad26.COV2.S COVID-19 vaccine or a placebo. This CDR3 reads CASSQDPQLQETQYF. As DNA, the CDR3 is TGCGCCAGCAGCCAAGATCCTCAACTCCAAGAGACCCAGTACTTC.